The 23 T cell receptor beta chains reported below all come from one sample, sequenced in a study of OX40 agonist ivuxolimab in advanced cancers. Using immunoSEQ multiplex PCR, the repertoire was profiled, and TCRdb retains in-frame clones only, with some absent. The sample yields 50,000 to 75,000 clones, 85% to 90% seen once. The starting material was CD4+ or CD8+ T cells sorted from blood, obtained in a trial of the OX40 agonist ivuxolimab. The origin of the receptors is an adult with an advanced solid tumor such as melanoma, head and neck, liver or kidney cancer.

The rearrangement joins TRBV29-1 to TRBJ2-1; a possible D gene is TRBD2 (6 bases). Trimming shortened V by 7 bases and J by 7 bases, and 17 bases separated the two germline ends. The germline V gene has CDR1 SQVTM and CDR2 ANQGSEA. The CDR3 has 13 residues. CDR3 in amino acids: CSAEEGRVNEQFF. DNA for the CDR3: TGCAGCGCCGAGGAGGGCAGAGTAAATGAGCAGTTCTTC.

The chain couples TRBV29-1 to TRBJ1-3; TRBD1 might be the D (6 bases). Germline CDR1 and CDR2: SQVTM and ANQGSEA. The CDR3 consists of 12 residues. Trimming cost V 6 bases and J 4 bases, with 10 bases left between them. CDR3 loop: CSVTGLGNTIYF. The CDR3 nucleotides read TGCAGCGTCACAGGGTTGGGAAACACCATATATTTT.

The chain recombines TRBV5-4 with TRBJ1-4, with 7 positions matching TRBD1. The CDR3 loop spans 14 amino acids. CDR1 and CDR2 from the germline V gene are SGHNT and YYREEE (reference sequence). V was pared by 5 bases and J by 4 bases, with 5 bases of the junction left unmatched. DNA of the CDR3: TGTGCCAGCAGTCCGGGACAGAATAATGAAAAACTGTTTTTT. Its protein product is CASSPGQNNEKLFF.

The chain is built from TRBV9 and TRBJ2-2; no definite D call. The CDR3 consists of 15 residues. Per the germline V gene, CDR1 is SGDLS and CDR2 is YYNGEE. Trimming removed 0 bases at V and 1 base at J, with 7 bases between. The CDR3 DNA follows: TGTGCCAGCAGCGTAGAAGGGTGGAACACCGGGGAGCTGTTTTTT. Its protein product is CASSVEGWNTGELFF.

The chain has TRBV5-4 and TRBJ2-3, with 8 bases aligning to TRBD2. The V segment lost 3 bases and the J segment 5 bases; nucleotides outside the gene matches: 5. The V gene's germline CDR1 is SGHNT and CDR2 YYREEE (reference sequence). This CDR3 is 14 amino acids long. The CDR3 sequence: CASSSSTSGDTQYF. In DNA form, the CDR3 reads TGTGCCAGCAGCTCAAGTACTAGCGGAGATACGCAGTATTTT. Full variable domain (remainder filled in from reference TRBV5-4 and TRBJ2-3): ETGVTQSPTHLIKTRGQQVTLRCSSQSGHNTVSWYQQALGQGPQFIFQYYREEENGRGNFPPRFSGLQFPNYSSELNVNALELDDSALYLCASSSSTSGDTQYFGPGTRLTVL.

This chain links TRBV5-1 with TRBJ2-1; D unresolved. V was pared by 6 bases and J by 1 base, with 11 bases between. This CDR3 is built from 14 residues. The germline gives CDR1 SGHRS, CDR2 YFSETQ. The CDR3 spells CASTPSSSYNEQFF. In DNA, the CDR3 is TGCGCCAGCACCCCCAGTTCTTCCTACAATGAGCAGTTCTTC.

This clone was recorded only once. The chain is built from TRBV30 and TRBJ2-3; D perhaps matches TRBD2 (6 bases). The CDR3 contains 15 residues. The ends were cut back, 0 bases at V and 4 bases at J, with 14 bases in the middle. Germline lookup yields CDR1 GTSNPN and CDR2 SVGIG (reference sequence). The CDR3 loop reads CAWSVDYGRADTQYF. CDR3 DNA sequence: TGTGCCTGGAGTGTGGACTACGGGCGCGCAGATACGCAGTATTTT.

This clone occurred a few times. J is TRBJ2-1 and V is TRBV5-1, with TRBD2 matching over 9 bases. V dropped 1 base and J dropped 9; count of bases not matched to a gene: 8. This CDR3 has 15 residues. Germline V gene sequence: CDR1 SGHRS, CDR2 YFSETQ. CDR3 region: CASSLSRGRAIEQFF. In nucleotides, the CDR3 is TGCGCCAGCAGCTTGAGCCGCGGGAGGGCCATTGAGCAGTTCTTC.

The chain couples TRBV5-1 to TRBJ1-3; 8 bases line up with TRBD1. This CDR3 is 16 amino acids long. The germline gives CDR1 SGHRS, CDR2 YFSETQ. With V trimmed by 5 bases and J by 4 bases, 11 bases remained unmatched. The CDR3 loop is CASRATGGTGGNTIYF. CDR3 in DNA: TGCGCCAGCAGAGCCACAGGGGGGACAGGAGGAAACACCATATATTTT.

This clone has a single count. The chain combines TRBV29-1 with TRBJ2-1; TRBD2 aligns across 14 bases. CDR1 is SQVTM, CDR2 ANQGSEA, per germline. The CDR3 is 13 residues long. The trim removed 7 bases at V and 9 bases at J, leaving 5 bases unmatched. The CDR3 coding sequence is TGCAGCGGGAAGGGGACTAGCGGGAGTGAGCAGTTCTTC. It encodes CSGKGTSGSEQFF.

J is TRBJ2-5 and V is TRBV19, with D perhaps matching TRBD2 (6 bases). Germline V gene lookup returns CDR1 LNHDA and CDR2 SQIVND (reference sequence). The CDR3 contains 14 residues. V shed 4 bases and J shed 1 base, with 10 bases lying between them. In DNA, the CDR3 is TGTGCCAGTAGTAGGGGGGATTTCCAAGAGACCCAGTACTTC. Translating it yields CASSRGDFQETQYF.

The DNA for the CDR3 is TGTGCCAGCCGACTGGTCTCTGGGGCCAACGTCCTGACTTTC. This translates into CASRLVSGANVLTF. The chain links TRBV2 to TRBJ2-6; no clear D. The CDR3 totals 14 residues. Looked up from germline, CDR1 is SNHLY and CDR2 is FYNNEI. V shed 8 bases and J shed 0 bases, with 8 bases lying between them.

The rearrangement joins TRBV5-4 to TRBJ1-1; TRBD1 aligns across 7 bases. The trim removed 6 bases at V and 1 base at J, leaving 6 bases unmatched. The CDR3 spans 14 residues. Germline V lookup: CDR1 SGHNT, CDR2 YYREEE (reference sequence). The CDR3, as DNA: TGTGCCAGCACCCAGGGGGAATGGAACACTGAAGCTTTCTTT. It codes for CASTQGEWNTEAFF.

The sample holds a few counts of this clone. The rearrangement uses TRBV7-9 and TRBJ2-1; 10 nucleotides align to TRBD2. Germline CDR1 SEHNR, CDR2 FQNEAQ (reference sequence). This CDR3 region has 15 residues. J was trimmed by 4 bases and V by 5 bases; bases with no gene match: 5. As DNA, the CDR3 is TGTGCCAGCAGCCAAGCGGGAGGGTATTACAATGAGCAGTTCTTC. It specifies CASSQAGGYYNEQFF.

Comment on this clone: Other DNA sequences in the same sample also yield this CDR3. J is TRBJ1-1 and V is TRBV13; no reliable D call. Germline CDR1 is PRHDT and CDR2 is FYEKMQ (reference sequence). Trimming shortened V by 4 bases and J by 1 base, and 22 bases separated the two germline ends. The CDR3 has 18 residues. The CDR3 nucleotides are TGTGCCAGCAGCTCCCTTTTCCCCCGACTCGGAGAGAACACTGAAGCTTTCTTT. Translated: CASSSLFPRLGENTEAFF. Variable domain in full (rest from reference TRBV13 and TRBJ1-1): AAGVIQSPRHLIKEKRETATLKCYPIPRHDTVYWYQQGPGQDPQFLISFYEKMQSDKGSIPDRFSAQQFSDYHSELNMSSLELGDSALYFCASSSLFPRLGENTEAFFGQGTRLTVV.

J is TRBJ2-1 and V is TRBV28; D possibly uses TRBD1 or TRBD2 (6 bases each). Trimming cost V 1 base and J 2 bases, with 12 bases left between them. The CDR3 is made up of 16 amino acids. CDR1 and CDR2 (germline): MDHEN, SYDVKM. The CDR3 here is CASSLLGGGPYNEQFF. The CDR3 DNA reads TGTGCCAGCAGTTTATTAGGTGGGGGGCCCTACAATGAGCAGTTCTTC.

The rearrangement joins TRBV14 to TRBJ2-7; 11 bases are shared with TRBD2. V gave up 3 bases and J gave up 4 bases; unmatched junction bases: 8. This CDR3 has 16 residues. The germline V gene has CDR1 SGHDN and CDR2 FVKESK. CDR3 DNA sequence: TGTGCCAGCAGCCACCGAATACTAGCGGGAGTGTACGAGCAGTACTTC. It is translated as CASSHRILAGVYEQYF. Drawing the rest from reference TRBV14 and TRBJ2-7, the complete variable domain is EAGVTQFPSHSVIEKGQTVTLRCDPISGHDNLYWYRRVMGKEIKFLLHFVKESKQDESGMPNNRFLAERTGGTYSTLKVQPAELEDSGVYFCASSHRILAGVYEQYFGPGTRLTVT.

The chain links TRBV11-3 to TRBJ1-6, with 8 bases aligning to TRBD1. Trimming at V came to 3 bases and at J to 9 bases, leaving 7 bases not matched to a gene. Looked up from germline, CDR1 is SGHNT and CDR2 is YENEEA. This CDR3 has 15 amino acids. CDR3 in DNA: TGTGCCAGCAGCTTGGGCAGGGGGCGCGGTTCACCCCTCCACTTT. It is translated as CASSLGRGRGSPLHF.

J is TRBJ2-7 and V is TRBV19; 9 positions match TRBD1. Looked up from germline, CDR1 is LNHDA and CDR2 is SQIVND (reference sequence). With V trimmed by 5 bases and J by 4 bases, 3 bases remained unmatched. This CDR3 has 13 amino acids. The CDR3 bases are TGTGCCAGTAGTCGGGACAGGGAATACGAGCAGTACTTC. This sequence encodes CASSRDREYEQYF.

This clone appeared a few times. V gene TRBV7-2 combines with J gene TRBJ2-5; D unclear. The V gene lost 1 base and the J gene lost 2 bases, with 5 bases spanning the gap. The CDR3 totals 13 residues. Germline V gene lookup returns CDR1 SGHTA and CDR2 FQGNSA. The CDR3 DNA sequence: TGTGCCAGCAGCTTAGTACTACAAGAGACCCAGTACTTC. Residues: CASSLVLQETQYF.

This clone was seen just once. The chain links TRBV5-5 to TRBJ2-7; 10 positions match TRBD1. The germline CDR1 and CDR2 sequences are SGHKS and YYEKEE (reference sequence). Trimming removed 1 base from V and 4 bases from J; junction bases left unmatched: 8. The CDR3 extends over 16 amino acids. The CDR3 loop is CASSLRGWTGGYEQYF. CDR3 in DNA: TGTGCCAGCAGCTTGAGGGGATGGACAGGGGGTTACGAGCAGTACTTC.

This chain joins TRBV11-2 and TRBJ1-6; no reliable D call. The CDR3 totals 14 residues. V was pared by 2 bases and J by 8 bases, with 10 bases between. Germline CDR1 is SGHAT and CDR2 is FQNNGV. The CDR3 DNA is TGTGCCAGCAGCTTAAATCTGGGAGATTCACCCCTCCACTTT. Translation gives CASSLNLGDSPLHF. The full variable domain, with the rest looked up from reference TRBV11-2 and TRBJ1-6, is EAGVAQSPRYKIIEKRQSVAFWCNPISGHATLYWYQQILGQGPKLLIQFQNNGVVDDSQLPKDRFSAERLKGVDSTLKIQPAKLEDSAVYLCASSLNLGDSPLHFGNGTRLTVT.

The genes are TRBV5-4 and TRBJ2-7, with D perhaps matching TRBD1 (7 bases). The CDR3 runs 16 residues. From germline, CDR1 is SGHNT and CDR2 YYREEE (reference sequence). The V end lost 5 bases, the J end lost 5 bases, and 23 bases lay between the germline ends. CDR3 protein: CASSSGYSTGRHEQYF. CDR3 nucleotides: TGTGCCAGCAGTTCGGGATATTCGACAGGGAGGCACGAGCAGTACTTC.